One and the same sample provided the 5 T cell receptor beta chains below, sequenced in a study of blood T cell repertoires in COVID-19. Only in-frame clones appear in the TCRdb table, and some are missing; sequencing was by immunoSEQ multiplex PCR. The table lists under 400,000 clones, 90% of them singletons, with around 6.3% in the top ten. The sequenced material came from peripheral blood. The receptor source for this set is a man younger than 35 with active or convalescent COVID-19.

In DNA, the CDR3 is TGTGCCAGCACCGTTGGACTTTCCTCTGGAAACACCATATATTTT. It yields the protein CASTVGLSSGNTIYF. The V gene is TRBV6-5, the J gene TRBJ1-3; no reliable D call. Germline loops: CDR1 MNHEY, CDR2 SVGAGI. The CDR3 loop spans 15 amino acids. Trimming removed 7 bases from V and 0 bases from J, with 13 bases in between.

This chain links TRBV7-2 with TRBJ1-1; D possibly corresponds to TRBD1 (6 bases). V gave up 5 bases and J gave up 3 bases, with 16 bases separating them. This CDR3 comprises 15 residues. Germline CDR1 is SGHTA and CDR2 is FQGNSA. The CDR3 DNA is TGTGCCAGCAGCCCAACAGGGCGCGGCGACACTGAAGCTTTCTTT. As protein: CASSPTGRGDTEAFF.

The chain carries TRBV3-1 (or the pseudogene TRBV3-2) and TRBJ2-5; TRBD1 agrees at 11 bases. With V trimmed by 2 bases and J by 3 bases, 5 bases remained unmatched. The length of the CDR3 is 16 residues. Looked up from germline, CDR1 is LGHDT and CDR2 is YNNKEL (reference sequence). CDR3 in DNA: TGTGCCAGCAGCCAACCCCGGGACAGGGGGAAAGAGACCCAGTACTTC. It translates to CASSQPRDRGKETQYF.

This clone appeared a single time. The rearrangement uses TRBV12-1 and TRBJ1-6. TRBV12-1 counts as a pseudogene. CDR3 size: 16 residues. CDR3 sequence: CARKTGRDSYNSPLHF. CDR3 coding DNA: TGTGCCAGAAAAACAGGGAGGGACTCCTATAATTCACCCCTCCACTTT.

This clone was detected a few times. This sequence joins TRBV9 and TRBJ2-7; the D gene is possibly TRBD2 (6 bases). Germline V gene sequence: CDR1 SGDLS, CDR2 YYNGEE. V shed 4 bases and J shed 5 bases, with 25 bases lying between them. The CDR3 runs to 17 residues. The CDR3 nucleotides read TGTGCCAGCAGCCCCTTTCAGGGACTCGGCGGCTCTAACGAGCAGTACTTC. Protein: CASSPFQGLGGSNEQYF.